This T cell receptor beta chain was recovered during a study of vaccination and CD4 T cells after COVID-19 (dated by TCRdb to the early 2020s). For context, the study as a whole: Six males and four females were included in the convalescent cohort, with two Hispanic individuals, seven Caucasians, two Asians and one multiracial person represented. Post-vaccine blood samples were obtained a median of approximately 74 days after the second vaccine dose, with a range of roughly 13 to 250 days. Culture stimuli were overlapping spike peptide pools from SARS-CoV-2 and from the common cold coronaviruses HCoV-NL63, HCoV-OC43 and HCoV-229E. Each participant got two doses of either the Pfizer-BioNTech BNT162b2 vaccine (n=8) or the Moderna mRNA-1273 vaccine (n=2). In control cultures, a CEFX viral epitope pool was used as positive control, an HIV-1 Nef peptide pool was used as negative control, or no peptide was added. The spike-specific CD4+ TCR repertoire was compared before and after mRNA vaccination in over nine COVID-19 convalescent patients and a few infection-naive healthy vaccine recipients. Post-COVID blood samples were collected from convalescent patients a median of around 100 days after diagnosis, with a range of roughly 35 to 161 days. In an earlier paper using these donors, memory CD4+ T cell crossreactivity between SARS-CoV-2 and common cold coronavirus spike proteins was assessed at the TCR clonotype level. Paper-wide results and their limitations: Nearly all vaccine-specific clones in convalescent patients (304 of 307) were mono-reactive for SARS-CoV-2 spike rather than cross-reactive with common cold coronaviruses. Although the median number of SARS-CoV-2-reactive clonotypes went up from 21 after infection to 38 after vaccination, the increase was not significant. Only a relatively small number of convalescent patients were included in the study, and early timepoints following natural infection were not analyzed. Among the post-vaccine SARS-CoV-2-reactive clones in convalescent patients, a median around 90% showed up only after vaccination, which suggests vaccine-specific priming.

Measured from the cysteine to the phenylalanine, the CDR3 is 14 residues long. Just CDR3 DNA is preserved here, 42 bases in frame from base 1. CDR1 and CDR2, per the germline V gene (reference sequence), are DFQATT and SNEGSKA. At the junction V is shortened by 0 bases and J by 7 bases; bases outside the gene matches: 6. In light of the paper, this sample's treatment or condition label describes: approximately 11-day PBMC culture with coronavirus spike peptide pools or control peptides (ViraFEST assay). CD4+ T cells from unexposed donors were collected before the COVID-19 pandemic (2011-2018). The study used the ViraFEST assay, which expanded antigen-specific T cells with peptide pools and then identified expanded clonotypes by TCR sequencing. Each well held more than 1.5 million PBMCs cultured in IMDM containing approximately 5% human AB serum and roughly 10 IU/ml IL-2, with about 10 ug/ml peptide pools added. On days 3 and 7, half of the culture medium was replaced with fresh IL-2-containing medium. After 10 to 11 days of culture, CD4+ T cells were isolated by negative selection with the EasySep CD4+ T cell isolation kit. Unexposed donor CD4+ T cells were tested for reactivity to SARS-CoV-2 S and N and four common cold coronavirus spike pools, as cell number allowed. Ficoll-Paque Plus gradient centrifugation was used to isolate PBMCs from whole blood, and the isolated PBMCs were then either used fresh or cryopreserved at -140C. In general, triplicate wells were set up for every culture condition. The leukapheresis product for the unexposed donors was obtained through commercial purchase.

On this clonotype: Its antigen is currently not known. No base quality values were provided; no much bigger clone lies one nucleotide off.

Preparation of the library involved PCR. DNA from cultured CD4+ T cells was subjected to TCR sequencing with the Oncomine TCR Beta short-read assay at the Johns Hopkins FTIC core. Genomic DNA was extracted from the cultured CD4+ T cells with the QIAamp micro DNA kit. Oncomine TCR Beta libraries from cultured CD4+ T cells were pooled using unique dual indexes and sequenced on an Illumina iSeq 100. In the source study's methods: Non-productive sequences were removed, and CDR3s that did not start with C, did not end with F or W, or were shorter than 7 amino acids were discarded. The MANAFEST web application was used to identify antigen-specific clonotypes by comparing peptide-stimulated wells against reference wells and other culture wells. For a clone to be called positive, the clone needed an FDR below 0.05, an odds ratio above 5, and a productive frequency above 0.1% in at least two of three replicate wells. Cross-reactive clonotypes were defined as significantly expanded in both SARS-CoV-2 spike wells and at least one common cold coronavirus spike condition. Levenshtein distances (stringdist) and unrooted phylogenetic trees (ape) in R version 3.6.1 were used to assess CDR3 homology. TCRdb trimmed public reads at Q25 via fastp, called clones via MiXCR and kept in-frame beta chains. Identical CDR3 proteins give one entry, which carries the most common genes and DNA. The authors' filters were not applied to this entry. This sample lists 7,600 or so distinct CDR3 sequences; roughly 43% were detected once. 30% to 45% of the sample is in the top ten clones.

The sequence joins TRBV20-1 to TRBJ1-5; TRBD1 aligns with 7 central bases. The clonotype comes from a human donor in good health. Sequenced input: CD4+ T cells from blood, cultured in vitro. The DNA is TGCAGTGCTAGAGAGACAGGGATTTTGCAGCCCCAGCATTTT. It specifies CSARETGILQPQHF.